This TCR beta chain was documented in a study of CD8+ T cells in alopecia areata. Deletions cut 4 bases from V and 7 bases from J, with 11 bases between. Germline-derived CDR1 and CDR2 are DFQATT and SNEGSKA (reference sequence). This CDR3 contains 11 residues. It was cDNA, reverse transcribed from extracted RNA, that served as the sequencing template. The assay was immunoSEQ multiplex PCR, and TCRdb's table has in-frame clones only and misses some. The sample lists around 150,000 clones; about three fifths were seen once. This clonotype originated in a human donor in good health. V is TRBV20-1 and J is TRBJ2-7, with D tentatively TRBD1 or TRBD2 (5 bases each). The sequenced sample was CD8+ T cells sorted from blood. The DNA of the CDR3 is TGCAGTGCTAAAACAGGAGGAGAGCAGTACTTC. As protein: CSAKTGGEQYF.